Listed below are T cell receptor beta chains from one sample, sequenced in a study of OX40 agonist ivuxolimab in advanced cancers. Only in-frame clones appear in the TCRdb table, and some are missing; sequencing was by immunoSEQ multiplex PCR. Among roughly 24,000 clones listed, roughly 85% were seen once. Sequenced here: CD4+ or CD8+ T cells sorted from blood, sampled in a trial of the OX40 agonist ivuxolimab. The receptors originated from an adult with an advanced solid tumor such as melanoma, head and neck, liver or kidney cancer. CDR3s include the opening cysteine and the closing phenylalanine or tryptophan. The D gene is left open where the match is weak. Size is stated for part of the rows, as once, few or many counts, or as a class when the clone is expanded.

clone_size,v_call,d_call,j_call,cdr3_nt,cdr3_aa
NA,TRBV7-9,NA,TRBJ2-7,TGTGCCAGCAGCACGGGACCGAACTACGAGCAGTACTTC,CASSTGPNYEQYF
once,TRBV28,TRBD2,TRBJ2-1,TGTGCCAGCAGTTCCCCAACGACTAGCGGGAGAGGGGATGAGCAGTTCTTC,CASSSPTTSGRGDEQFF
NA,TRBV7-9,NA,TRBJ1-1,TGTGCCAGCAGCAGGATTACTGAAGCTTTCTTT,CASSRITEAFF
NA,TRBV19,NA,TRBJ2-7,TGTGCCAGTAGTATATCCGGGGAACTAATAGCCTACGAGCAGTACTTC,CASSISGELIAYEQYF
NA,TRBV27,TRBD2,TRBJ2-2,TGTGCCAGCCAGGGACTAGCGGACACCGGGGAGCTGTTTTTT,CASQGLADTGELFF
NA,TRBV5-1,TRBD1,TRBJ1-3,TGCGCCAGCAGCTTGGGACAGGGGCAATCTGGAAACACCATATATTTT,CASSLGQGQSGNTIYF
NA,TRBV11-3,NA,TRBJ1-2,TGTGCCAGCATCACGGGTAACTATGGCTACACCTTC,CASITGNYGYTF
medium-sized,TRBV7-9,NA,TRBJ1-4,TGTGCCAGCAGCAAGGACGACCTCGGGGAAAAACTGTTTTTT,CASSKDDLGEKLFF
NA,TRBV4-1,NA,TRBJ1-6,TGCGCCAGCAGCCAAGATAGGCGGCAGGGCAATTCACCCCTCCACTTT,CASSQDRRQGNSPLHF
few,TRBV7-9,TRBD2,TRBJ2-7,TGTGCCAGCAGTAAAGAGAGCGGGAGTTACTACGAGCAGTACTTC,CASSKESGSYYEQYF
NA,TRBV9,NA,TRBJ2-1,TGTGCCAGCAGCGTAGGCGGGGGCGAACACAATGAGCAGTTCTTC,CASSVGGGEHNEQFF
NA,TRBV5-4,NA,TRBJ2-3,TGTGCCAGCAGCCCGGGACTTGACACAGATACGCAGTATTTT,CASSPGLDTDTQYF
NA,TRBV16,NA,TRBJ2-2,TGTGCCAGCAGCCAACTAGCGTCGGGCACCGGGGAGCTGTTTTTT,CASSQLASGTGELFF
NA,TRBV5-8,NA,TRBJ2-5,TGTGCCAGCAGCTTGTCCGGGTCAGAGACCCAGTACTTC,CASSLSGSETQYF
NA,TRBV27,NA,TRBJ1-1,TGTGCCAGCAGTTTATCTGCCCGCGTCACTGAAGCTTTCTTT,CASSLSARVTEAFF
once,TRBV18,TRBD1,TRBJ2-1,TGTGCCAGCTCACCACCGAATACCTGGACAGGGGTAAATGAGCAGTTCTTC,CASSPPNTWTGVNEQFF
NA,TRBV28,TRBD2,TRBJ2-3,TGTGCCAGCAGTTCCTATGCTGCTAGCGGGAGGGCGAAGGATACGCAGTATTTT,CASSSYAASGRAKDTQYF
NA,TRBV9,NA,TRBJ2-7,TGTGCCAGCAGCGTATACAGCGGGTTCTACGAGCAGTACTTC,CASSVYSGFYEQYF
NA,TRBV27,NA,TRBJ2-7,TGTGCCAGCAGTTGGGGTGAATACTACGAGCAGTACTTC,CASSWGEYYEQYF
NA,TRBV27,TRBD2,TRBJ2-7,TGTGCCAGCAGCTTAGCGGGGGCCGTTAACTACGAGCAGTACTTC,CASSLAGAVNYEQYF
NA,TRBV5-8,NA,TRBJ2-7,TGTGCCAGCAGCTTGCTATCCCCGGGGGACGAGCAGTACTTC,CASSLLSPGDEQYF
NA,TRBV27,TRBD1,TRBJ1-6,TGTGCCAGCAGTCCGGGGACAGGGTTATGGAATTCACCCCTCCACTTT,CASSPGTGLWNSPLHF
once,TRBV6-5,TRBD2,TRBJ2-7,TGTGCCAGCAGCCCTGCGGCAGGGACTAGCGAGCAGTACTTC,CASSPAAGTSEQYF
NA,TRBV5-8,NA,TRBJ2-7,TGTGCCAGCAGCACCGTTCAGGGCCCCTACGAGCAGTACTTC,CASSTVQGPYEQYF
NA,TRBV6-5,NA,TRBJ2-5,TGTGCCAGCAGTTACTCCCTAAAAGGAGAACAAGAGACCCAGTACTTC,CASSYSLKGEQETQYF
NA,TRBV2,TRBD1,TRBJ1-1,TGTGCCAGCACGCGGACAGGGAGCTGGGGCACTGAAGCTTTCTTT,CASTRTGSWGTEAFF
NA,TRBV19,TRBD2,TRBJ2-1,TGTGCCAGTAGTCCGGGACTAGCCGATGAGCAGTTCTTC,CASSPGLADEQFF
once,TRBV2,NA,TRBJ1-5,TGTGCCAGCAACCTGGTGGGTCCGACTAGCAATCAGCCCCAGCATTTT,CASNLVGPTSNQPQHF
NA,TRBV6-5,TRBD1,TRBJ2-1,TGTGCCAGCAGTTCCTCGGACAGGGAGGAGTTCTTC,CASSSSDREEFF
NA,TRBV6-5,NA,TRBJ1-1,TGTGCCAGCAGTTACTCGTCACGCACTGAAGCTTTCTTT,CASSYSSRTEAFF
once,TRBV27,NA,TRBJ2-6,TGTGCCAGCTTCGGAGGCTCTGGGGCCAACGTCCTGACTTTC,CASFGGSGANVLTF
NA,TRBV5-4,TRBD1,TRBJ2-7,TGTGCCAGCAGCTCCGGGACAGGGGAGGCCTACGAGCAGTACTTC,CASSSGTGEAYEQYF
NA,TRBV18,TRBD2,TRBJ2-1,TGTGCCAGCTCACCACGCAGACTAGCGGGAGTAGGGACCGGGAGCTCCTACAATGAGCAGTTCTTC,CASSPRRLAGVGTGSSYNEQFF
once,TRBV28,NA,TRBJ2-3,TGTGCCAGCAGCCCACGGGATTACACAGATACGCAGTATTTT,CASSPRDYTDTQYF
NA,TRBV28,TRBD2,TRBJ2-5,TGTGCCAGCAGCCTATGGACTAGCGGGAGGGCCGCGGAGACCCAGTACTTC,CASSLWTSGRAAETQYF
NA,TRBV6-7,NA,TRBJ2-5,TGTGCCAGCAGTTATGAGGGGCGTGGGCCCCAAGAGACCCAGTACTTC,CASSYEGRGPQETQYF
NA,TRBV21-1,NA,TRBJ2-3,TGTGCCAGCAGCAAAGTTTGTGGCGGGAGGGCCAGTTCAGATACGCAGTATTTT,CASSKVCGGRASSDTQYF
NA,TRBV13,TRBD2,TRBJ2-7,TGTGCCAGCAGCTCCTTACTGCGGGGGGGCTCCTACGAGCAGTACTTC,CASSSLLRGGSYEQYF
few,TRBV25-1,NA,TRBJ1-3,TGTGCCAGCAGTGAAGGGAGCTCTGGAAACACCATATATTTT,CASSEGSSGNTIYF
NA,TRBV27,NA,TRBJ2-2,TGTGCCAGCAGTTTACTCATGAACACCGGGGAGCTGTTTTTT,CASSLLMNTGELFF
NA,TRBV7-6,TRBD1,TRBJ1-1,TGTGCCAGCAGCCCAGGGGGAGGACAGGGGGGTACTGAAGCTTTCTTT,CASSPGGGQGGTEAFF
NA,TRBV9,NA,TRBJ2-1,TGTGCCAGCAGCGTAGGAAGGGCAGCCTACAATGAGCAGTTCTTC,CASSVGRAAYNEQFF
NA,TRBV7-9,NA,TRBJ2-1,TGTGCTCTTGAGAGCCGTACGGGATACAATGAGCAGTTCTTC,CALESRTGYNEQFF
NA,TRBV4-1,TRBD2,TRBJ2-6,TGCGCCAGCAGCCAACCGGGACTAGCGGGTGGGGCCAACGTCCTGACTTTC,CASSQPGLAGGANVLTF
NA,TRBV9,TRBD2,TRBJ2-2,TGTGCCAGCAGCGTAGCTACAAGCGGGGCGACGAACACCGGGGAGCTGTTTTTT,CASSVATSGATNTGELFF
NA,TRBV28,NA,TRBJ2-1,TGTGCCACCTACGGACGCGTGAGTCCCTTCAATGAGCAGTTCTTC,CATYGRVSPFNEQFF
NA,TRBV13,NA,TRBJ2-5,TGTGCCAGCAGCCCCCGTTCTGGGTGGGAGACCCAGTACTTC,CASSPRSGWETQYF
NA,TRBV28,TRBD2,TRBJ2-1,TGTGCCAGCAGTACAATTGGGACTAGCGGAAATACAGCCTACAATGAGCAGTTCTTC,CASSTIGTSGNTAYNEQFF